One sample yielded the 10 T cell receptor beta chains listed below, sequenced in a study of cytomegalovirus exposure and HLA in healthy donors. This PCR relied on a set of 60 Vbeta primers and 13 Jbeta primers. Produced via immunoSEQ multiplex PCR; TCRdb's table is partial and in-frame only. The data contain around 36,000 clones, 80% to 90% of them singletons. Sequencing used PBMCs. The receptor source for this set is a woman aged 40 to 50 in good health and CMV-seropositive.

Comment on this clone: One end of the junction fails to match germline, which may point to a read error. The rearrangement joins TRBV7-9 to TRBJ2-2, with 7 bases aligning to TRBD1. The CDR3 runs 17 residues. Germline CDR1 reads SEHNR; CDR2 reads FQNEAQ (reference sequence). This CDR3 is CSSSAIRQGANTGELFF. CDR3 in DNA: TGTTCCAGCAGCGCCATACGACAGGGCGCGAACACCGGGGAGCTGTTTTTT. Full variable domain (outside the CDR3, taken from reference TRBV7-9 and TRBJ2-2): DTGVSQNPRHKITKRGQNVTFRCDPISEHNRLYWYRQTLGQGPEFLTYFQNEAQLEKSRLLSDRFSAERPKGSFSTLEIQRTEQGDSAMYLCSSSAIRQGANTGELFFGEGSRLTVL.

The CDR3 coding sequence is TGCGCCAGCAGCTTGGGGTTTGGGGGCGCGGAGACCCAGTACTTC. Translated: CASSLGFGGAETQYF. The genes are TRBV5-1 and TRBJ2-5, with D possibly TRBD1 on 6 matching bases. The CDR3 consists of 15 residues. Deletions cut 0 bases from V and 5 bases from J, with 14 bases between. The germline gives CDR1 SGHRS, CDR2 YFSETQ.

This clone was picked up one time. The CDR3 sequence: CASSLVGGGGVLYF. CDR3 coding DNA: TGCGCCAGCAGCTTGGTCGGTGGCGGGGGTGTTCTGTATTTT. The V and J genes are TRBV5-1 and TRBJ2-3, with TRBD2 matching over 7 bases. V dropped 0 bases and J dropped 14; count of bases not matched to a gene: 12. The germline gives CDR1 SGHRS, CDR2 YFSETQ. The CDR3 is made up of 14 amino acids.

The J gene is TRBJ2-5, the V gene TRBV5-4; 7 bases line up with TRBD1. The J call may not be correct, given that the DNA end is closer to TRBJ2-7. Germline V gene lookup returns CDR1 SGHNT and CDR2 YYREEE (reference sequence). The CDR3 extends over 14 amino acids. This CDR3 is CASSLWTGKHEQYF. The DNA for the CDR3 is TGTGCCAGCAGCTTGTGGACAGGTAAACACGAGCAGTACTTC.

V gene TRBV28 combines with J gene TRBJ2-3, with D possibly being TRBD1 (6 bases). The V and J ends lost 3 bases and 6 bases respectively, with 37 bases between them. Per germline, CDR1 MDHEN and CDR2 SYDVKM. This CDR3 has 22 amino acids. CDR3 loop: CASSLIIYRGRKDSPQGDTQYF. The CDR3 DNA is TGTGCCAGCAGTTTGATAATATATCGAGGAAGAAAAGACAGCCCTCAGGGGGATACGCAGTATTTT.

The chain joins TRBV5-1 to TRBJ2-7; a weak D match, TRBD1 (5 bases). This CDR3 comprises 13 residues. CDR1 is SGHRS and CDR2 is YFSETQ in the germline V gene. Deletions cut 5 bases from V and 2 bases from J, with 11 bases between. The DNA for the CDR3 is TGCGCCAGCAGTTTGCCAGGGCCCTACGAGCAGTACTTC. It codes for CASSLPGPYEQYF.

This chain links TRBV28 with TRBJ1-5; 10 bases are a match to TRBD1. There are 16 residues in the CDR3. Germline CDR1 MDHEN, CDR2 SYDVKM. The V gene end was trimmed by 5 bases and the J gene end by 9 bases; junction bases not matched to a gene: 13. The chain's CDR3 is CASSPTRTGGGRPQHF. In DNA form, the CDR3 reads TGTGCCAGCAGTCCGACTAGGACAGGGGGGGGTCGGCCCCAGCATTTT.

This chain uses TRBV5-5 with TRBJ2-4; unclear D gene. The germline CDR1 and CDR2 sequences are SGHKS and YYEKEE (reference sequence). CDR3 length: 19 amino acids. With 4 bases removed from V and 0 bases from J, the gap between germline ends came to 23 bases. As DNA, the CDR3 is TGTGCCAGCAGCCGAAACCTATCAGGTGGTCTCATAGCCAAAAACATTCAGTACTTC. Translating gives CASSRNLSGGLIAKNIQYF.

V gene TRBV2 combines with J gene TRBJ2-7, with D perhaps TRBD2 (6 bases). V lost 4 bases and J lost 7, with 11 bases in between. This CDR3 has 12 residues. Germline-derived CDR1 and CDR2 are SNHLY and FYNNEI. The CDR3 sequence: CASSGEVGEQYF. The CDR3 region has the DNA TGTGCCAGCAGTGGGGAGGTGGGGGAGCAGTACTTC.

CDR3 protein: CASSLGDREQYF. The CDR3 DNA reads TGTGCCAGCAGCTTGGGAGACAGGGAGCAGTACTTC. The chain recombines TRBV7-8 with TRBJ2-7; possible D gene TRBD1, 6 bases. The germline V gene has CDR1 SGHVS and CDR2 FQNEAQ. The CDR3 sequence is 12 residues long. V dropped 3 bases and J dropped 7 bases, with 10 bases sitting between them.